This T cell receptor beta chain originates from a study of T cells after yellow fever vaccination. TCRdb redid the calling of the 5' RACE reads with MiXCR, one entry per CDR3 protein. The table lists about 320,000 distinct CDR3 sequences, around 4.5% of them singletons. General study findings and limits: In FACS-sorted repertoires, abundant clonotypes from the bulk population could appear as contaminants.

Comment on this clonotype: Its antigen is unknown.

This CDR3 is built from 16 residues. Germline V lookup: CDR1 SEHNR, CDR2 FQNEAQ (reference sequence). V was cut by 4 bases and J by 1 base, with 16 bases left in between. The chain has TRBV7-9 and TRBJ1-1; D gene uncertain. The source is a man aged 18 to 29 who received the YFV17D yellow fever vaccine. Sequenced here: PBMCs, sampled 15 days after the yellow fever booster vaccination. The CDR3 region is CASSSPAGSGNTEAFF. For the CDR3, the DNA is TGTGCCAGCAGCTCCCCCGCCGGCAGTGGGAACACTGAAGCTTTCTTT.